The text below deals with one T cell receptor (beta chain). Its antigen is not identified. Trimming pared 6 bases from V and 6 bases from J, leaving 14 bases between. The V gene's germline CDR1 is MNHNS and CDR2 SASEGT. The CDR3 length is 13 residues. The data stem from a study of T cells in Graves' hyperthyroidism and ophthalmopathy. RNA transcripts yielded amplified TCR beta CDR3 regions. A set of HTBI primers served as the primers for a first-round RT-PCR of the TCR CDR3. TCRdb used MiXCR to reprocess the multiplex PCR reads, holding one entry per CDR3 protein. The data contain some 200,000 distinct CDR3 sequences, over 15% of them singletons. Recently diagnosed hyperthyroidism of less than 2 months' duration affected patients aged 18 to 65. Overall study results and limits: The blood repertoire included most of the expanded thyroid clonotypes above 0.001. Ophthalmopathy was identified by the model a median around 5.9 months ahead of onset.

The sequenced material came from blood. The TCR sequence derives from a man in his fifties with Graves' hyperthyroidism. The V call is TRBV6-1, the J call TRBJ1-1; D is ambiguous. This CDR3 reads CASRERVDAEAFF. As DNA, the CDR3 is TGTGCCAGCAGAGAGAGGGTTGACGCTGAAGCTTTCTTT.